This TCR beta chain is drawn from a study of cytomegalovirus exposure and HLA in healthy donors (dated 2017 in TCRdb). The study in broad terms: The 500 to 800 repertoires of the first cohort and the 120 validation repertoires were produced on the same platform, according to a later analysis. The study aimed to test whether cataloging public T cell receptors could reveal signatures of past pathogen exposure. Along with the approximately 700-subject first cohort, a separate validation cohort of over a hundred different subjects was used. The study combined high-throughput TCR immunosequencing, statistical association of individual TCRs with disease status, and machine learning to predict cytomegalovirus infection status. Beyond this particular receptor, the publication reports: In both the original and validation cohorts, the classifier was reported to diagnose cytomegalovirus status with high specificity and sensitivity. The authors suggested that the approach could potentially be extended to other disease states and immunological phenotypes. A later analysis had no HLA typing for the validation cohort, so co-occurrence there was scored across all 110 or so repertoires. In the study, approximately 160 TCR beta chains were listed as associated with cytomegalovirus. Subsequent analysis determined that TCRs grouped into clusters in the first cohort also showed a tendency toward co-occurrence across the 90 to 150 validation repertoires, and 94% of cluster scores exceeded 0. While some public TCRs were present in many individuals, most TCR sequences turned up only very rarely across donors. Three of the identified cytomegalovirus-associated TCR beta chains were confirmed in vitro to be specific for cytomegalovirus antigens.

Separate from the approximately 730-subject first cohort, the validation cohort of 95 to 150 subjects was the group to which the donors belonged. This clone was detected only a few times. Its target antigen remains unknown. Base-call qualities are not available, and no considerably larger clone is one nucleotide away. The library was produced with the immunoSEQ multiplex PCR assay. For the original study's pipeline: A statistical classification framework was built to diagnose cytomegalovirus status from the catalog of TCR beta chain sequences. TCRdb mirrors the immuneACCESS table, restricted to in-frame sequences. Some clones are absent from its copies; in checked studies, under half trace to an unresolved V gene, and the reason for the others is unknown. The V and J calls and clone size were taken over from that table, and D and trimming were inferred from the DNA. Here the sample has around 150,000 clones; 86% occur a single time. Of the sample, around 2.3% is held by the ten largest clones.

CDR3 length: 15 amino acids, cysteine to phenylalanine. The CDR3 DNA has 45 bases and is translated from base 1. After removal of 4 bases from V and 2 bases from J, the junction retains 5 bases not matched to a gene. Looking up the germline V gene yields CDR1 SGDLS and CDR2 YYNGEE. The TCR was taken from a woman younger than 30 in good health and CMV-seronegative. The chain links TRBV9 with TRBJ2-2; TRBD2 fits 7 bases in the junction. The sample taken for sequencing was PBMCs. The CDR3 protein sequence reads: CASSPGDYNTGELFF. The sequence in DNA is TGTGCCAGCAGCCCCGGGGACTACAACACCGGGGAGCTGTTTTTT.